Sequencing of this T cell receptor (beta chain) was carried out in a study of blood T cell repertoires in COVID-19. Grouping used clinical history reported by participants in a survey and questionnaire. Original methodology: Scientists estimated how many nucleated cells there were by amplifying reference gene primers. Produced via immunoSEQ multiplex PCR; TCRdb's table is partial and in-frame only. D and trimming were read from the DNA, whereas the V and J calls and clone size are those reported in that table. Among under 200,000 clones listed, roughly 86% were seen once. This TCR was recovered from a man between 40 and 49 years old with acute COVID-19. The sequenced sample consisted of PBMCs or T cells enriched from blood (not recorded which).

The CDR3 DNA follows: TGTGCCACCAGTGACCCGCCCCGGAGGACAGGGACTGAATTAGGCCGCGGTGAGCAGTTCTTC. It translates to CATSDPPRRTGTELGRGEQFF. V and J are TRBV24-1 and TRBJ2-1, with 8 nucleotides matching TRBD1. There are 21 residues in the CDR3. Germline CDR1 KGHDR, CDR2 SFDVKD. V lost 4 bases and J lost 9; bases outside the gene matches: 28.